These T cell receptor beta chains were read from a single sample in a study of regulatory T cells in long-lasting Graves disease. MiXCR, applied by TCRdb to the multiplex PCR reads, yields one record per CDR3 protein. The table records over 450,000 distinct CDR3 sequences, around 11% of them present only once. The same sample was also studied in work on T cells in Graves' hyperthyroidism and ophthalmopathy.

The sample in question was peripheral blood mononuclear cells (PBMCs), obtained at new diagnosis, from a patient treated with antithyroid drugs. The receptors were gathered from a woman aged 25 to 39 with Graves disease. CDR3s include the opening cysteine and the closing phenylalanine or tryptophan. The D gene is left open where the match is weak. For some rows the clone size is stated as once, few or many, or as a class when expanded; others skip it.

-	TRBJ1-2	-	TRBV7-8	CASSRGGTSNYGYTF	TGTGCCAGCAGCCGAGGGGGGACCTCTAACTATGGCTACACCTTC
many	TRBJ1-4	-	TRBV2	CASTREINEKLFF	TGTGCCAGCACTCGGGAGATTAATGAAAAACTGTTTTTT
-	TRBJ1-4	TRBD1	TRBV6-1	CASTGDRGENEKLFF	TGTGCCAGCACGGGAGACAGGGGCGAGAACGAAAAACTGTTTTTT
many	TRBJ1-2	-	TRBV27	CASSYGGPNYGYTF	TGTGCCAGCAGTTATGGGGGCCCAAACTATGGCTACACCTTC
-	TRBJ1-1	TRBD1	TRBV7-9	CASSRDRGWDGTEAFF	TGTGCCAGCAGTCGCGACAGGGGGTGGGACGGCACTGAAGCTTTCTTT
-	TRBJ1-2	-	TRBV4-3	CASSQAGSAAYGYTF	TGCGCCAGCAGCCAAGCCGGGTCGGCGGCCTATGGCTACACCTTC
many	TRBJ1-3	TRBD1	TRBV19	CASTIRGGATGNTIYF	TGTGCCAGTACCATCAGGGGGGGAGCGACTGGAAACACCATATATTTT
-	TRBJ1-2	TRBD1	TRBV5-6	CASQMDREGGYTF	TGTGCCAGCCAGATGGACAGGGAGGGTGGCTACACCTTC
many	TRBJ2-7	-	TRBV20-1	CSARRFSSSYEQYF	TGCAGTGCTAGGAGGTTCTCTAGTTCTTACGAGCAGTACTTC
many	TRBJ2-1	TRBD2	TRBV2	CAGTSGVYNEQFF	TGTGCCGGGACTAGCGGGGTCTACAATGAGCAGTTCTTC
-	TRBJ2-2	-	TRBV6-2/TRBV6-3	CASSYSEGGLKYTGELFF	TGTGCCAGCAGTTACTCTGAGGGGGGGCTGAAATACACCGGGGAGCTGTTTTTT
-	TRBJ1-1	-	TRBV6-1	CASSRTGHNTEAFF	TGTGCCAGCAGTCGGACGGGGCACAACACTGAAGCTTTCTTT
-	TRBJ1-5	TRBD1	TRBV7-2	CASSLAGTGGRQPQHF	TGTGCCAGCAGCTTAGCCGGGACAGGGGGCCGGCAGCCCCAGCATTTT
many	TRBJ1-5	-	TRBV28	CASSFARGANNQPQHF	TGTGCCAGCAGTTTTGCCCGGGGGGCGAACAATCAGCCCCAGCATTTT